A selection of T cell receptor beta chains follows, all from one sample in a study of Graves' ophthalmopathy and Graves' hyperthyroidism. TCRdb processed the multiplex PCR reads anew with MiXCR; each CDR3 protein has one entry. Altogether approximately 160,000 distinct CDR3 sequences are present, roughly two fifths being singletons, with the ten largest covering less than 9.5%. Sequences were obtained from peripheral blood. Every receptor here comes from a man in his thirties or forties with Graves' ophthalmopathy. Each CDR3 is given with its conserved first and last residue. Clone size appears in some rows only: once, few, many, or a class for an expanded clone.

>TRBV27|TRBJ1-5|.|14
CASSYAGGDQPQHF
>TRBV9|TRBJ2-3|many|14
CASSPLRYTDTQYF
>TRBV19|TRBJ2-7|many|15
CASSIGHWSSYEQYF
>TRBV5-1|TRBJ1-5|.|15
CASSQEGDGNQPQHF
>TRBV7-2|TRBJ2-7|.|15
CASSLISAGTYEQYF
>TRBV7-2|TRBJ2-7|many|15
CASSLGGVLSYEQYF
>TRBV24-1|TRBJ2-7|many|14
CATSAGGRDYEQYF
>TRBV12-3/TRBV12-4|TRBJ2-7|many|13
CASSFDGPYEQYF
>TRBV6-2/TRBV6-3|TRBJ1-1|once|13
CASSYSVYTEAFF
>TRBV12-3/TRBV12-4|TRBJ1-5|.|15
CASSPGAAGDQPQHF
>TRBV6-2/TRBV6-3|TRBJ1-2|.|15
CASSYSAGAYYGYTF